The T cell receptor beta chain under discussion was sequenced for a study of CD8+ T cells in alopecia areata. Study-wide background: Treated patients swallowed 5 to 10 mg of oral tofacitinib twice daily. General study points: Scalp sequencing also captures normal skin's resident alphabeta T cells. Lesional tissue from the scalp (especially in alopecia totalis/universalis) showed higher clonality than normal scalp. Sharing of TCR sequences between patients (possibly for HLA-related reasons) was less clear than in mice.

As to this clone: Its antigen is currently unknown.

Patients with alopecia areata provided lesional scalp punch biopsies as well as peripheral blood. This CDR3 region has 13 residues. V was clipped by 0 bases and J by 2 bases, with 3 bases between them. CDR1 MNHEY and CDR2 SVGAGI come from the germline V gene. Once RNA had been extracted, it was reverse transcribed into cDNA to act as the sequencing template. TCRdb's copy holds only in-frame clones and misses some; the assay was immunoSEQ multiplex PCR. Of around 10,000 clones listed, approximately 60% were seen once; the top ten hold about 8.1%. This clonotype was sampled from a human donor with alopecia areata. This chain joins TRBV6-5 and TRBJ2-3; no reliable D call. The source was skin, collected at week 0. Here the CDR3 DNA reads TGTGCCAGCAGTTACTCCGACACAGATACGCAGTATTTT. Amino acid sequence: CASSYSDTDTQYF.